Presented here are 25 T cell receptor beta chains from one specimen sequenced in a study of identifying expanded T cells in peripheral blood. Here immunoSEQ multiplex PCR was the method, and the copy in TCRdb shows in-frame clones only, minus some. This table holds under 150,000 clones, around 88% found once. Sample: blood. The receptors come from a person aged 18 to 70 in good health.

The rearrangement uses TRBV30 and TRBJ1-1; D is possibly TRBD1 (6 bases). The germline gives CDR1 GTSNPN, CDR2 SVGIG (reference sequence). The CDR3 length is 13 residues. V lost 5 bases to trimming and J lost 0 bases, with 10 bases between them. The DNA for the CDR3 is TGTGCCTGGGACAGGCGTTTGAACACTGAAGCTTTCTTT. Protein sequence: CAWDRRLNTEAFF.

This clone was detected once. This chain joins TRBV4-2 and TRBJ1-3; no firm D call. Germline loops: CDR1 LGHNA, CDR2 YNFKEQ. The CDR3 length is 14 residues. Trimming stripped 8 bases from V and 3 bases from J, with 14 bases between. The CDR3 spells CASDSRVGGNTIYF. In nucleotides, the CDR3 is TGTGCCAGCGACTCCCGGGTTGGTGGAAACACCATATATTTT.

This clone is a singleton in its sample. The CDR3 reads CASRLNLYEQYF. DNA for the CDR3: TGTGCCAGCAGGCTAAATCTCTACGAGCAGTACTTC. The chain links TRBV6-5 to TRBJ2-7, with D uncertain. V lost 6 bases to trimming and J lost 3 bases, with 9 bases between them. CDR3 size: 12 residues. The germline CDR1 and CDR2 sequences are MNHEY and SVGAGI.

The chain recombines TRBV10-3 with TRBJ1-2; D ambiguous. V lost 0 bases and J 6 bases, leaving 14 bases between the germline ends. Germline lookup yields CDR1 ENHRY and CDR2 SYGVKD. The length of the CDR3 is 15 residues. The CDR3 coding sequence is TGTGCCATCAGTGAGTCTACTGGCAGATCGGATGGCTACACCTTC. Protein: CAISESTGRSDGYTF.

The gene calls are TRBV30 and TRBJ1-4, with a possible D match to TRBD1 (6 bases). Germline loops: CDR1 GTSNPN, CDR2 SVGIG (reference sequence). Trimming stripped 8 bases from V and 8 bases from J, with 18 bases between. The CDR3 runs to 13 residues. The CDR3 DNA follows: TGTGCCGGGGTGACAGGCCCTTTCGAAAAACTGTTTTTT. It encodes CAGVTGPFEKLFF.

This chain joins TRBV6-1 and TRBJ1-1; 9 nucleotides line up with TRBD1. Germline V gene data show CDR1 as MNHNS and CDR2 as SASEGT. This CDR3 region has 14 residues. With 7 bases clipped from V and 2 bases from J, the junction kept 5 bases outside the gene matches. Written as DNA, the CDR3 is TGTGCCAGCAAGAGGACAGGGGTAAACACTGAAGCTTTCTTT. Its translation: CASKRTGVNTEAFF.

The CDR3 region has the DNA TGTGCCAGCAGTTTACACCAGGGACAGGACCTCTACGAGCAGTACTTC. It is translated as CASSLHQGQDLYEQYF. V is TRBV27 and J is TRBJ2-7, with TRBD1 matching 8 bases. Germline V gene lookup returns CDR1 MNHEY and CDR2 SMNVEV (reference sequence). The CDR3 has 16 residues. V gave up 2 bases and J gave up 3 bases; unmatched junction bases: 9.

This clone showed up just once. The chain uses TRBV18 and TRBJ1-6; D gene uncertain. The V and J ends lost 3 bases and 7 bases respectively, with 13 bases between them. The CDR3 loop spans 15 amino acids. Looked up from germline, CDR1 is KGHSH and CDR2 is LQKENI. DNA of the CDR3: TGTGCCAGCTCACCTACTGGGGTGAGGAATTCACCCCTCCACTTT. It yields the protein CASSPTGVRNSPLHF.

This sequence joins TRBV10-3 and TRBJ2-1, with D perhaps given as TRBD1 or TRBD2 (5 bases each). This CDR3 comprises 16 residues. The V end was cut by 4 bases, the J end by 7 bases, with 20 bases between. Germline assignment: CDR1 ENHRY and CDR2 SYGVKD. CDR3 loop: CAISVAGNGDLNEQFF. The CDR3 DNA reads as TGTGCCATCAGTGTAGCAGGGAACGGGGATTTGAATGAGCAGTTCTTC.

The chain recombines TRBV10-1 with TRBJ2-1; no definite D call. Per germline, CDR1 WNHNN and CDR2 SYGVQD (reference sequence). With 6 bases removed from V and 14 bases from J, the gap between germline ends came to 17 bases. This CDR3 is 12 amino acids long. The CDR3 DNA follows: TGCGCCAGCAGGCATACTTTCGTATTGAAGTTCTTC. This encodes CASRHTFVLKFF.

This chain uses TRBV28 with TRBJ1-2; TRBD1 aligns across 7 bases. The CDR3 covers 15 residues. The germline V gene has CDR1 MDHEN and CDR2 SYDVKM. V gave up 7 bases and J gave up 8 bases; unmatched junction bases: 16. CDR3 amino acids: CASTLPYGPGGGYTF. The CDR3 DNA follows: TGTGCCAGCACCCTCCCCTACGGCCCAGGGGGGGGCTACACCTTC.

About this clone itself: Just one base apart from a much larger clone, this may be a read error. The identical CDR3 is also encoded by other nucleotide sequences in the sample. The CDR3 reads CASSPGGSSYEQYF. CDR3 in DNA: TGTGCCAGCAGCCCCGGGGGGAGCTCCTACGAGCAGTACTTC. The chain uses TRBV28 and TRBJ2-7; 7 bases are shared with TRBD2. The germline V gene encodes CDR1 MDHEN and CDR2 SYDVKM. There are 14 residues in the CDR3. V lost 6 bases to trimming and J lost 0 bases; unmatched junction nucleotides: 5.

This clone showed up just a few times. V usage is TRBV6-1 and J usage is TRBJ2-7; D not certain. The V end lost 0 bases, the J end lost 3 bases, and 0 bases lay between the germline ends. The germline V gene encodes CDR1 MNHNS and CDR2 SASEGT. The CDR3 totals 11 residues. CDR3 amino acids: CASSEAYEQYF. CDR3 coding DNA: TGTGCCAGCAGTGAAGCCTACGAGCAGTACTTC.

This sequence joins TRBV5-1 and TRBJ1-1; TRBD1 aligns across 9 bases. The CDR3 contains 14 residues. V gave up 0 bases and J gave up 11 bases; unmatched junction bases: 8. The germline CDR1 and CDR2 sequences are SGHRS and YFSETQ. The CDR3: CASSLVPGTGLAFF. The CDR3 DNA reads TGCGCCAGCAGCTTGGTTCCCGGGACAGGGTTGGCTTTCTTT.

This rearrangement joins TRBV5-6 to TRBJ1-5; TRBD1 matches 7 bases. Germline CDR1 reads SGHDT; CDR2 reads YYEEEE. The CDR3 is 14 residues long. The J segment lost 7 bases and the V segment lost 2 bases, leaving 6 bases of the junction unmatched. This chain's CDR3 is CASSFTGVGQPQHF. The CDR3 nucleotides are TGTGCCAGCAGCTTCACAGGGGTCGGGCAGCCCCAGCATTTT.

The chain recombines TRBV5-1 with TRBJ2-2; D unresolved. CDR1 is SGHRS, CDR2 YFSETQ, per germline. The V end lost 1 base, the J end lost 2 bases, and 9 bases lay between the germline ends. CDR3 length: 15 residues. The CDR3 region has the DNA TGCGCCAGCAGCTTGCGAACTACCAACACCGGGGAGCTGTTTTTT. Its protein is CASSLRTTNTGELFF. Combining the CDR3 with reference TRBV5-1 and TRBJ2-2 gives the whole variable domain KAGVTQTPRYLIKTRGQQVTLSCSPISGHRSVSWYQQTPGQGLQFLFEYFSETQRNKGNFPGRFSGRQFSNSRSEMNVSTLELGDSALYLCASSLRTTNTGELFFGEGSRLTVL.

The V call is TRBV5-4, the J call TRBJ2-3, with TRBD2 matching 7 bases. Germline assignment: CDR1 SGHNT and CDR2 YYREEE (reference sequence). The CDR3 is 15 amino acids. V lost 3 bases, J lost 2 bases, and 6 bases stayed unmatched. The CDR3 nucleotides are TGTGCCAGCAGCTGGATGGGGGGGGACACAGATACGCAGTATTTT. Translated: CASSWMGGDTDTQYF.

The chain couples TRBV15 to TRBJ1-5; perhaps TRBD1 as D (6 bases). Germline CDR1 LNHNV, CDR2 YYDKDF (reference sequence). The CDR3 length is 14 residues. The V gene lost 1 base and the J gene lost 6 bases, with 10 bases spanning the gap. This CDR3 reads CATSRGGGGQPQHF. Here the CDR3 DNA reads TGTGCCACCAGCAGAGGTGGGGGCGGTCAGCCCCAGCATTTT.

This chain links TRBV4-1 with TRBJ1-6; no clear D. The germline gives CDR1 MGHRA, CDR2 YSYEKL. This CDR3 has 15 residues. Deletions cut 1 base from V and 8 bases from J, with 12 bases between. The CDR3 spells CASSQVPETHSPLHF. DNA of the CDR3: TGCGCCAGCAGCCAAGTCCCAGAGACCCATTCACCCCTCCACTTT.

The chain has TRBV9 and TRBJ2-7; a possible D gene is TRBD1 (6 bases). Germline CDR1 and CDR2: SGDLS and YYNGEE. V was shortened by 0 bases and J by 1 base, with 11 bases between the two germline ends. This CDR3 contains 15 residues. CDR3 nucleotide sequence: TGTGCCAGCAGCGTAGGAGGGACACAGTCCTACGAGCAGTACTTC. Translating gives CASSVGGTQSYEQYF.

This clone was seen more than once but under ten times. The chain couples TRBV5-6 to TRBJ1-3, with 9 bases aligning to TRBD1. The CDR3 runs to 14 residues. The V gene end was trimmed by 4 bases and the J gene end by 3 bases; junction bases not matched to a gene: 2. Germline V gene lookup returns CDR1 SGHDT and CDR2 YYEEEE. For the CDR3, the DNA is TGTGCCAGCAGCCGGGACAGGGTTGGAAACACCATATATTTT. Its translation: CASSRDRVGNTIYF. Filled out from reference TRBV5-6 and TRBJ1-3, the complete variable domain reads DAGVTQSPTHLIKTRGQQVTLRCSPKSGHDTVSWYQQALGQGPQFIFQYYEEEERQRGNFPDRFSGHQFPNYSSELNVNALLLGDSALYLCASSRDRVGNTIYFGEGSWLTVV.

The chain uses TRBV10-2 and TRBJ2-1, with D possibly called TRBD1 or TRBD2 (5 bases each). Germline V gene lookup returns CDR1 WSHSY and CDR2 SAAADI. The V end lost 7 bases, the J end lost 4 bases, and 14 bases lay between the germline ends. The CDR3 length is 14 residues. Here the CDR3 DNA reads TGCGCCAGCACCGCCGGGACCACTTACAATGAGCAGTTCTTC. Protein product: CASTAGTTYNEQFF.

CDR3 bases: TGCAGCGGTCGACAGTCCTACGAGCAGTACTTC. It is translated as CSGRQSYEQYF. The chain uses TRBV29-1 and TRBJ2-7; D is perhaps TRBD1 (5 bases). Trimming removed 7 bases at V and 1 base at J, with 8 bases between. Germline assignment: CDR1 SQVTM and CDR2 ANQGSEA. The CDR3 loop spans 11 amino acids.

This chain uses TRBV5-1 with TRBJ2-7; D tentatively reads TRBD1 or TRBD2 (5 bases each). CDR3 length equals 13 residues. With 5 bases removed from V and 6 bases from J, the gap between germline ends came to 15 bases. Germline V lookup: CDR1 SGHRS, CDR2 YFSETQ. The CDR3 loop reads CASSNGAGSEQYF. The CDR3 DNA follows: TGCGCCAGCAGTAACGGGGCTGGGAGCGAGCAGTACTTC.

Notes on this clone: At one end the junction does not follow the germline gene, possibly because of a read error. V usage is TRBV4-2 and J usage is TRBJ1-2, with D hard to call. The CDR3 loop spans 15 amino acids. Germline V gives CDR1 LGHNA, CDR2 YNFKEQ. The CDR3 loop is CASSQVGSGDYVYTF. The CDR3, as DNA: TGTGCCAGCAGCCAAGTGGGTTCCGGGGATTATGTCTACACCTTC.